Listed below are T cell receptor beta chains from one sample, sequenced in a study of blood T cell repertoires in COVID-19. Sequenced by immunoSEQ multiplex PCR; TCRdb stores in-frame clones only, minus some. Of 25,000 to 35,000 clones detected, 90% to 95% appear once; the ten largest clones hold roughly 13%. Sequenced: peripheral blood. The receptor source for this set is a human donor in a cohort sampled during active COVID-19. The CDR3 runs from the conserved cysteine through the conserved F or W. D genes are given only for firm matches. Rows give clone size only sometimes, using once, few, many, or a class for an expanded clone.

d_call: -; v_call: TRBV10-2; j_call: TRBJ1-5; clone_size: -; cdr3_nt: TGCGCCAGCAGTGAGGACAGCAGCAATCAGCCCCAGCATTTT; cdr3_aa: CASSEDSSNQPQHF
d_call: -; v_call: TRBV7-6; j_call: TRBJ2-6; clone_size: once; cdr3_nt: TGTGCCAGCAGCCGTGAGGCCTCTGGGGCCAACGTCCTGACTTTC; cdr3_aa: CASSREASGANVLTF
d_call: TRBD1; v_call: TRBV5-4; j_call: TRBJ1-2; clone_size: -; cdr3_nt: TGTGCCAGCAGACTCATGGGACAGGGCTATGGCTACACCTTC; cdr3_aa: CASRLMGQGYGYTF
d_call: TRBD1; v_call: TRBV2; j_call: TRBJ1-1; clone_size: -; cdr3_nt: TGTGCCAGCAGTGGACAGGGGTACACTGAAGCTTTCTTT; cdr3_aa: CASSGQGYTEAFF
d_call: -; v_call: TRBV30; j_call: TRBJ2-3; clone_size: -; cdr3_nt: TGTGCCTGGAGTGTAGGGGCGCCCCCGAATACAGATACGCAGTATTTT; cdr3_aa: CAWSVGAPPNTDTQYF
d_call: -; v_call: TRBV7-3; j_call: TRBJ2-1; clone_size: -; cdr3_nt: TGTGCCAGCAGCTTAGCCCACAGGGAAGGTTTCGATGAGCAGTTCTTC; cdr3_aa: CASSLAHREGFDEQFF
d_call: TRBD1; v_call: TRBV19; j_call: TRBJ1-4; clone_size: -; cdr3_nt: TGTGCCAGTAGTGGGGACAGGGGGCGATCTGAAAAACTGTTTTTT; cdr3_aa: CASSGDRGRSEKLFF
d_call: -; v_call: TRBV7-9; j_call: TRBJ2-1; clone_size: -; cdr3_nt: TGTGCCAGCAGCTTATCTCTAGAGCAGTTCTTC; cdr3_aa: CASSLSLEQFF
d_call: TRBD1; v_call: TRBV11-2; j_call: TRBJ1-3; clone_size: once; cdr3_nt: TGTGCCAGCAGCCCCGCCCGTGAGAGGGGGCTTGGAAACACCATATATTTT; cdr3_aa: CASSPARERGLGNTIYF
d_call: TRBD1; v_call: TRBV28; j_call: TRBJ1-5; clone_size: few; cdr3_nt: TGTGCCAGCAGCCTCACAGGGGGCGCGAATCAGCCCCAGCATTTT; cdr3_aa: CASSLTGGANQPQHF
d_call: TRBD2; v_call: TRBV9; j_call: TRBJ2-3; clone_size: once; cdr3_nt: TGTGCCAGCAGGCCGGGACTAGGAATTTCAGATACGCAGTATTTT; cdr3_aa: CASRPGLGISDTQYF
d_call: -; v_call: TRBV5-5; j_call: TRBJ1-3; clone_size: once; cdr3_nt: TGTGCCAGCAGTACTGACAGAGGCTCTGGAAACACCATATATTTT; cdr3_aa: CASSTDRGSGNTIYF
d_call: -; v_call: TRBV19; j_call: TRBJ1-1; clone_size: -; cdr3_nt: TGTGCCAGTAGTATCGAGAGCTTGAACACTGAAGCTTTCTTT; cdr3_aa: CASSIESLNTEAFF
d_call: TRBD2; v_call: TRBV19; j_call: TRBJ2-7; clone_size: -; cdr3_nt: TGTGCCAGTAGTATCGGGGTAGCGGGGGCCTACGAGCAGTACTTC; cdr3_aa: CASSIGVAGAYEQYF
d_call: -; v_call: TRBV7-2; j_call: TRBJ1-2; clone_size: -; cdr3_nt: TGTGCCAGCAGCTTAACCAAGGGACTGGGCTATGGCTACACCTTC; cdr3_aa: CASSLTKGLGYGYTF
d_call: -; v_call: TRBV5-1; j_call: TRBJ1-1; clone_size: -; cdr3_nt: TGCGCCAGCAGCGAGGAACCCGCGAAAGTGAACACTGAAGCTTTCTTT; cdr3_aa: CASSEEPAKVNTEAFF
d_call: TRBD2; v_call: TRBV5-6; j_call: TRBJ2-7; clone_size: -; cdr3_nt: TGTGCCAGCAGCTTGGGACTAGCGGGAGTCAGCAACGAGCAGTACTTC; cdr3_aa: CASSLGLAGVSNEQYF
d_call: -; v_call: TRBV24-1; j_call: TRBJ1-5; clone_size: -; cdr3_nt: TGTGCCACCAGTCAGGGAATTTATCAGCCCCAGCATTTT; cdr3_aa: CATSQGIYQPQHF
d_call: TRBD1; v_call: TRBV13; j_call: TRBJ1-2; clone_size: once; cdr3_nt: TGTGCCAGCAGCCCCCGACAGGGAGTCACTAACTATGGCTACACCTTC; cdr3_aa: CASSPRQGVTNYGYTF
d_call: -; v_call: TRBV27; j_call: TRBJ2-6; clone_size: -; cdr3_nt: TGTGCCAGCAGTTTCGACTACCCTGGGGCCAACGTCCTGACTTTC; cdr3_aa: CASSFDYPGANVLTF
d_call: TRBD1; v_call: TRBV6-2/TRBV6-3; j_call: TRBJ1-5; clone_size: few; cdr3_nt: TGTGCCAGCAGTCGTCAGGGGGCTCTTGGCAATCAGCCCCAGCATTTT; cdr3_aa: CASSRQGALGNQPQHF
d_call: TRBD2; v_call: TRBV5-1; j_call: TRBJ2-3; clone_size: -; cdr3_nt: TGCGCCAGCAGCTCCGGGGGACTAGCGGGAGGGCAAAGCACAGATACGCAGTATTTT; cdr3_aa: CASSSGGLAGGQSTDTQYF
d_call: TRBD1; v_call: TRBV30; j_call: TRBJ1-2; clone_size: -; cdr3_nt: TGTGCCTGGAGGGGACAGGGTCGTGGCTACACCTTC; cdr3_aa: CAWRGQGRGYTF
d_call: -; v_call: TRBV13; j_call: TRBJ2-7; clone_size: -; cdr3_nt: TGTGCCAGCAGCTTGGAGGGACCAAACTCCTACGAGCAGTACTTC; cdr3_aa: CASSLEGPNSYEQYF
d_call: -; v_call: TRBV15; j_call: TRBJ1-5; clone_size: once; cdr3_nt: TGTGCCACCAGCAGAGAAGGGGATAATCAGCCCCAGCATTTT; cdr3_aa: CATSREGDNQPQHF
d_call: -; v_call: TRBV5-1; j_call: TRBJ2-1; clone_size: -; cdr3_nt: TGCGCCAGCAGCCTGGGACTGGAGTACAATGAGCAGTTCTTC; cdr3_aa: CASSLGLEYNEQFF
d_call: TRBD1; v_call: TRBV7-2; j_call: TRBJ1-3; clone_size: few; cdr3_nt: TGTGCCAGCAGCGCGGGGACAGCCGGAAACACCATATATTTT; cdr3_aa: CASSAGTAGNTIYF
d_call: -; v_call: TRBV10-3; j_call: TRBJ2-7; clone_size: -; cdr3_nt: TGTGCCATCAGTGAGAAGATACCGGGACAAAGCTACGAGCAGTACTTC; cdr3_aa: CAISEKIPGQSYEQYF
d_call: -; v_call: TRBV29-1; j_call: TRBJ2-1; clone_size: -; cdr3_nt: TGCAGCGTCCAGGGGAAGTCAGCGGCCACCTACAATGAGCAGTTCTTC; cdr3_aa: CSVQGKSAATYNEQFF
d_call: -; v_call: TRBV2; j_call: TRBJ1-1; clone_size: -; cdr3_nt: TGTGCCAGCAGGGGGGACACAGAGAACACTGAAGCTTTCTTT; cdr3_aa: CASRGDTENTEAFF
d_call: -; v_call: TRBV7-8; j_call: TRBJ2-7; clone_size: -; cdr3_nt: TGTGCCAGCAGCTTAGTGAGGTTCTCCTACGAGCAGTACTTC; cdr3_aa: CASSLVRFSYEQYF
d_call: TRBD2; v_call: TRBV19; j_call: TRBJ2-3; clone_size: -; cdr3_nt: TGTGCCAGTAGTTCCGGGACTAGCGGGAGTGGAGATACGCAGTATTTT; cdr3_aa: CASSSGTSGSGDTQYF
d_call: TRBD1; v_call: TRBV24-1; j_call: TRBJ2-3; clone_size: -; cdr3_nt: TGTGCCACCAGTGTCCCCAGAACCGGGACAGCCAACACAGATACGCAGTATTTT; cdr3_aa: CATSVPRTGTANTDTQYF
d_call: TRBD2; v_call: TRBV7-2; j_call: TRBJ2-5; clone_size: few; cdr3_nt: TGTGCCAGCAGCCTGGGACTAGCGGGAGGAACCCAGACCCAGTACTTC; cdr3_aa: CASSLGLAGGTQTQYF
d_call: TRBD1; v_call: TRBV28; j_call: TRBJ1-5; clone_size: -; cdr3_nt: TGTGCCAGCAGTTTACAAGGACAGGGCGGAGGTCAGCCCCAGCATTTT; cdr3_aa: CASSLQGQGGGQPQHF
d_call: TRBD2; v_call: TRBV7-2; j_call: TRBJ2-7; clone_size: -; cdr3_nt: TGTGCCAGCAGCACTTATCCCCAAAGCGGGAGGGCCCCAAACGAGCAGTACTTC; cdr3_aa: CASSTYPQSGRAPNEQYF
d_call: TRBD1; v_call: TRBV18; j_call: TRBJ2-4; clone_size: -; cdr3_nt: TGTGCCAGCTCACCAAACCAAGGACAGGGAAACATTCAGTACTTC; cdr3_aa: CASSPNQGQGNIQYF
d_call: -; v_call: TRBV18; j_call: TRBJ2-1; clone_size: once; cdr3_nt: TGTGCCAGCTCACCACAGCGTATGGGCAATGAGCAGTTCTTC; cdr3_aa: CASSPQRMGNEQFF
d_call: TRBD1; v_call: TRBV5-5; j_call: TRBJ2-1; clone_size: -; cdr3_nt: TGTGCCAGCAGCATAGGACAGGACGAGCAGTTCTTC; cdr3_aa: CASSIGQDEQFF
d_call: TRBD1; v_call: TRBV5-6; j_call: TRBJ2-3; clone_size: -; cdr3_nt: TGTGCCAGCAGCTTGTTAATAAGGGGGCATAAAGATACGCAGTATTTT; cdr3_aa: CASSLLIRGHKDTQYF
d_call: TRBD2; v_call: TRBV7-2; j_call: TRBJ2-7; clone_size: few; cdr3_nt: TGTGCCAGCAGCCGTGGGACTAGCGGGACCTACGAGCAGTACTTC; cdr3_aa: CASSRGTSGTYEQYF
d_call: TRBD1; v_call: TRBV7-2; j_call: TRBJ1-1; clone_size: -; cdr3_nt: TGTGCCAGCAGCTTAGCCTACAGGGGAGGCTCGGGCACTGAAGCTTTCTTT; cdr3_aa: CASSLAYRGGSGTEAFF
d_call: TRBD1; v_call: TRBV9; j_call: TRBJ2-7; clone_size: -; cdr3_nt: TGTGCCAGCAGCGTGGGACAGGGGGTTTACGAGCAGTACTTC; cdr3_aa: CASSVGQGVYEQYF
d_call: -; v_call: TRBV28; j_call: TRBJ1-2; clone_size: -; cdr3_nt: TGTGCCAGCAGTCCAACAGGAGACTATGGCTACACCTTC; cdr3_aa: CASSPTGDYGYTF
d_call: -; v_call: TRBV7-3; j_call: TRBJ2-5; clone_size: -; cdr3_nt: TGTGCCAGCAGCTTAGGCGCAGGTCTCCAAGAGACCCAGTACTTC; cdr3_aa: CASSLGAGLQETQYF
d_call: -; v_call: TRBV7-2; j_call: TRBJ1-1; clone_size: -; cdr3_nt: TGTGCCAGCAGCTCCGGGGGGGGAGGTTACACTGAAGCTTTCTTT; cdr3_aa: CASSSGGGGYTEAFF
d_call: TRBD2; v_call: TRBV3-1/TRBV3-2; j_call: TRBJ2-3; clone_size: -; cdr3_nt: TGTGCCAGCAGTCTCCTAGCGGGAGTGAGGGATACGCAGTATTTT; cdr3_aa: CASSLLAGVRDTQYF
d_call: TRBD2; v_call: TRBV28; j_call: TRBJ2-1; clone_size: -; cdr3_nt: TGTGCCAGCCCTCCCCCTAGCGGGAGGGAGGATAAAGACAATGAGCAGTTCTTC; cdr3_aa: CASPPPSGREDKDNEQFF
d_call: TRBD2; v_call: TRBV5-1; j_call: TRBJ2-7; clone_size: -; cdr3_nt: TGCGCCAGCAGCCGTGGGACTAGCGGCTCCTACGAGCAGTACTTC; cdr3_aa: CASSRGTSGSYEQYF
d_call: -; v_call: TRBV28; j_call: TRBJ2-5; clone_size: once; cdr3_nt: TGTGCCAGCAGTCCCCCCCCTCTAGAGCGTGGGGGGGAGACCCAGTACTTC; cdr3_aa: CASSPPPLERGGETQYF
d_call: -; v_call: TRBV27; j_call: TRBJ1-1; clone_size: -; cdr3_nt: TGTGCCAGCATCGGCCGGACTTACACTGAAGCTTTCTTT; cdr3_aa: CASIGRTYTEAFF
d_call: TRBD1; v_call: TRBV9; j_call: TRBJ1-1; clone_size: -; cdr3_nt: TGTGCCAGCAATATACAGGGGGGCACTGAAGCTTTCTTT; cdr3_aa: CASNIQGGTEAFF